The present T cell receptor (beta chain) was sequenced within a study of blood T cell repertoires in COVID-19. Living in 24 US areas, the participants were between about 18 and 100 years of age. Participants had their cohort set by participant-reported clinical history. The trim removed 8 bases at V and 3 bases at J, leaving 8 bases unmatched. The CDR3 contains 16 residues. Germline V gives CDR1 LGHNA, CDR2 YSLEER. Assay: immunoSEQ multiplex PCR; the TCRdb copy retains only in-frame clones and omits some. The profile shows 150,000 to 200,000 clones, less than 90% of them singletons. This clone was found a few times.

V is TRBV4-3 and J is TRBJ1-3; 12 bases are a match to TRBD1. Sequencing was performed on PBMCs or T cells enriched from blood (not recorded which). The sequence was collected from a human donor with acute COVID-19. The donor label of this sample is uncertain. The CDR3 region has the DNA TGCGCCAGCGGGCGAGGGACAGGGGGCGTTGGAAACACCATATATTTT. Protein: CASGRGTGGVGNTIYF.